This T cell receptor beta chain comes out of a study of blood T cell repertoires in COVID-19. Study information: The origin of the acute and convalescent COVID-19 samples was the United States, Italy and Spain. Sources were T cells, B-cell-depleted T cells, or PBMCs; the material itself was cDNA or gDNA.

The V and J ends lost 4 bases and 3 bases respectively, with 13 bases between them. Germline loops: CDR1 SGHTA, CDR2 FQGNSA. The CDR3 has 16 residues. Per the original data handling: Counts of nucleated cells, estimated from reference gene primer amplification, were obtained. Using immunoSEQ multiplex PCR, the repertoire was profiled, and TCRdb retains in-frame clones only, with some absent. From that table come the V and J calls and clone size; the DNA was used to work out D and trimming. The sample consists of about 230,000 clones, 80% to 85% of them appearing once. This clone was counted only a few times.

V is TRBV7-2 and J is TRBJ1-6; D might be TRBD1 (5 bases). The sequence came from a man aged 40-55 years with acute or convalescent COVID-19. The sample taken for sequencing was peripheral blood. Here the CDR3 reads CASSSGSGDYNSPLHF. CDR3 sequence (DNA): TGTGCCAGCAGCTCAGGGTCGGGAGACTATAATTCACCCCTCCACTTT.